This TCR beta chain appears in the sequencing data of a study of shared clonotypes between healthy human individuals. Naive-designated CD8 cells lacked CD45RO, were positively enriched for CCR7, and omitted terminally differentiated effector memory CD45RA+ cells. V was clipped by 1 base and J by 0 bases, with 15 bases between them. The CDR3 is 17 residues long. CDR1 is LGHNA, CDR2 YSLEER, per germline. Only in-frame clones appear in the TCRdb table, and some are missing; sequencing was by immunoSEQ multiplex PCR. The sample lists about 2,100,000 clones, roughly 91% occurring once. This TCR was recovered from a man younger than 30 in good health. Some clones in this sample may be carry-over from other donors' samples. V usage is TRBV4-3 and J usage is TRBJ1-1; D unclear. Sequencing input: naive CD8+ T cells from PBMCs. This CDR3 is CASSQGLKKQMNTEAFF. The DNA of the CDR3 is TGCGCCAGCAGCCAAGGACTGAAAAAACAGATGAACACTGAAGCTTTCTTT.